This T cell receptor (beta chain) was recovered during a study of cytomegalovirus exposure and HLA in healthy donors. Regarding the study as a whole: As was reported, the classifier diagnosed cytomegalovirus status with high specificity and sensitivity. Presence/absence analyses treated sequencing depth as roughly uniform across donors.

Germline CDR1 is MNHEY and CDR2 is SVGAGI. Trimming at V came to 1 base and at J to 3 bases, leaving 4 bases not matched to a gene. The CDR3 covers 15 residues. Details on this clone: As yet, its antigen is unknown.

The primer mix had 60 Vbeta and 13 Jbeta primers. Here immunoSEQ multiplex PCR was the method, and the copy in TCRdb shows in-frame clones only, minus some. The table has tens of thousands of clones, about 75% seen once. Samples came from healthy bone marrow donors. Sequencing was performed on PBMCs. The chain has TRBV6-5 and TRBJ2-5; 8 bases fit TRBD2. The receptor comes from a man aged 55 to 69 in good health and CMV-seropositive. CDR3 loop: CASSYWAGGKETQYF. As DNA, the CDR3 is TGTGCCAGCAGTTACTGGGCGGGAGGAAAAGAGACCCAGTACTTC.